This TCR beta chain was identified in a study of CD8 T cells in ankylosing spondylitis. Whole-study results and caveats: Disease-linked clones reportedly concentrated significantly in matched ankylosing spondylitis synovial fluid. Some of the motif variants had earlier been found in reactive arthritis patients' fluid and blood. Within ankylosing spondylitis blood, a TCR beta motif made up of eight highly homologous variants appeared to be characteristic.

This clonotype was found many times. What it recognizes is unknown. Using quantitative 5'-RACE with molecular barcodes, the authors made TCR beta libraries. TCRdb used MiXCR to reprocess the 5' RACE reads, holding one entry per CDR3 protein. This sample has approximately 540,000 distinct CDR3 sequences, with about 12% found just once. The CDR3 has 15 amino acids. Germline trimming cut 6 bases from V and 1 base from J; bases unmatched to any gene: 8. Sequencing input: blood, either unsorted or a sorted T cell fraction (not recorded which). The J gene is TRBJ1-1, the V gene TRBV12-3 or TRBV12-4, with 7 bases that match TRBD1. This TCR was recovered from a male donor with ankylosing spondylitis. CDR3 sequence: CASSLGPGGNTEAFF. The CDR3 coding sequence is TGTGCCAGCAGCCTAGGGCCAGGGGGGAACACTGAAGCTTTCTTT.